The 16 T cell receptor beta chains given below trace back to one sample, sequenced in a study of cytomegalovirus exposure and HLA in healthy donors. Amplification used 60 Vbeta primers and 13 Jbeta primers. The method was immunoSEQ multiplex PCR; TCRdb's version includes in-frame clones alone and lacks a portion of them. The data hold fewer than 150,000 clones, with approximately 84% observed a single time. The sequenced sample consisted of PBMCs. The receptors come from a man aged 45-60 years in good health and CMV-seronegative.

This chain uses TRBV28 with TRBJ1-4; 11 bases are shared with TRBD1. The CDR3 extends over 17 amino acids. The germline V gene has CDR1 MDHEN and CDR2 SYDVKM. Trimming removed 3 bases from V and 5 bases from J; junction bases left unmatched: 8. Written as DNA, the CDR3 is TGTGCCAGCAGTTTCCGAGGGACAGGGGGGTTCAATGAAAAACTGTTTTTT. It translates to CASSFRGTGGFNEKLFF.

As to this clone: One junction end does not reproduce the germline sequence, and a read error may be involved. The V gene is TRBV6-5, the J gene TRBJ2-7; the D gene is possibly TRBD1 (6 bases). Germline V gene sequence: CDR1 MNHEY, CDR2 SVGAGI. The CDR3 is 14 residues long. As DNA, the CDR3 is TGTGCCAGCAGCGCAGGGGCGAGCTCCTACGAGCAGTGCTTC. It translates to CASSAGASSYEQCF.

The chain is built from TRBV28 and TRBJ1-3, with 10 bases matching TRBD1. The CDR3 sequence is 17 residues long. Unmatched junction bases numbered 6, after V lost 3 bases and J lost 1 base. Germline V gene sequence: CDR1 MDHEN, CDR2 SYDVKM. In nucleotides, the CDR3 is TGTGCCAGCAGTTTCGGGACAGGGGCTCTTTCTGGAAACACCATATATTTT. Translating gives CASSFGTGALSGNTIYF.

A single count supports this clone. The chain is built from TRBV30 and TRBJ1-4; no clear D gene. Trimming pared 7 bases from V and 4 bases from J, leaving 13 bases between. The CDR3 sequence is 13 residues long. Germline V CDR1 and CDR2: GTSNPN, SVGIG (reference sequence). The CDR3 bases are TGTGCCTCGGGAAATGAGCTTAATGAAAAACTGTTTTTT. Translation: CASGNELNEKLFF.

The chain joins TRBV10-3 to TRBJ2-7; a possible D gene is TRBD1 (6 bases). Germline V gene sequence: CDR1 ENHRY, CDR2 SYGVKD. V lost 3 bases and J lost 5, with 11 bases in between. This CDR3 region has 13 residues. The CDR3, as DNA: TGTGCCATCAGTGACGGACAGCCAAACGAGCAGTACTTC. As protein: CAISDGQPNEQYF.

The chain uses TRBV6-6 and TRBJ2-7; tentatively, D is TRBD2 (6 bases). V was trimmed by 5 bases and J by 3 bases, leaving 8 bases between them. CDR3 length equals 12 residues. Germline V gene lookup returns CDR1 MNHNY and CDR2 SVGAGI (reference sequence). The DNA for the CDR3 is TGTGCCAGCAGTCGGGAGAACTACGAGCAGTACTTC. This translates into CASSRENYEQYF.

This rearrangement joins TRBV7-9 to TRBJ1-4; D may be TRBD1 (6 bases). The V end was cut by 8 bases, the J end by 4 bases, with 23 bases between. Germline values: CDR1 SEHNR, CDR2 FQNEAQ (reference sequence). The CDR3 runs to 17 residues. CDR3 sequence reads: CASASRIGGGINEKLFF. In DNA, the CDR3 is TGTGCCAGCGCATCTAGAATCGGCGGGGGCATTAATGAAAAACTGTTTTTT.

The V call is TRBV5-5, the J call TRBJ1-1; D unclear. From germline, CDR1 is SGHKS and CDR2 YYEKEE (reference sequence). This CDR3 comprises 13 residues. Between the trimmed V and J ends, which lost 2 bases and 8 bases, there was a span of 13 bases. CDR3 nucleotide sequence: TGTGCCAGCAGCTTCATAACAGAAACCGAAGCTTTCTTT. It yields the protein CASSFITETEAFF.

The chain recombines TRBV9 with TRBJ1-1; TRBD1 is a possible D gene (6 bases). Germline CDR1 is SGDLS and CDR2 is YYNGEE. The CDR3 is 14 amino acids. Trimming left V 3 bases short and J 3 bases short, with 12 bases between. CDR3 sequence reads: CASSALRTDTEAFF. CDR3 bases: TGTGCCAGCAGCGCCCTCAGGACAGACACTGAAGCTTTCTTT.

The chain is built from TRBV29-1 and TRBJ2-1; tentative D call: TRBD1 (5 bases). The germline V gene has CDR1 SQVTM and CDR2 ANQGSEA. With 4 bases removed from V and 0 bases from J, the gap between germline ends came to 10 bases. The CDR3 covers 14 residues. CDR3 sequence: CSVADSVSYNEQFF. The CDR3 DNA sequence: TGCAGCGTTGCTGACAGTGTCTCCTACAATGAGCAGTTCTTC.

Written as DNA, the CDR3 is TGCGCCAGCAGTGACAGGGGGCGGGACGAGCAGTACTTC. Translated, it gives CASSDRGRDEQYF. The chain links TRBV10-1 to TRBJ2-7; TRBD1 agrees at 8 bases. With V trimmed by 3 bases and J by 5 bases, 3 bases remained unmatched. The CDR3 is made up of 13 amino acids. CDR1 is WNHNN and CDR2 is SYGVQD in the germline V gene (reference sequence).

This chain links TRBV5-6 with TRBJ2-1, with a weak D call TRBD2 (5 bases). Germline V gene lookup returns CDR1 SGHDT and CDR2 YYEEEE. Trimming cost V 0 bases and J 7 bases, with 5 bases left between them. The CDR3 totals 12 residues. CDR3 protein: CASSLAGNEQFF. The CDR3 bases are TGTGCCAGCAGCTTGGCGGGGAATGAGCAGTTCTTC. Full variable domain (rest looked up from reference TRBV5-6 and TRBJ2-1): DAGVTQSPTHLIKTRGQQVTLRCSPKSGHDTVSWYQQALGQGPQFIFQYYEEEERQRGNFPDRFSGHQFPNYSSELNVNALLLGDSALYLCASSLAGNEQFFGPGTRLTVL.

This rearrangement joins TRBV7-9 to TRBJ2-7; D is perhaps TRBD2 (7 bases). Trimming stripped 5 bases from V and 6 bases from J, with 20 bases between. Germline CDR1 reads SEHNR; CDR2 reads FQNEAQ (reference sequence). The CDR3 extends over 15 amino acids. The CDR3 sequence is CASSPQRGGPGEQYF. CDR3 nucleotide sequence: TGTGCCAGCAGCCCCCAGAGGGGGGGGCCAGGCGAGCAGTACTTC.

The V and J genes are TRBV7-6 and TRBJ1-5; the D gene is possibly TRBD1 (6 bases). Germline V gene lookup returns CDR1 SGHVS and CDR2 FNYEAQ. With 1 base removed from V and 7 bases from J, the gap between germline ends came to 11 bases. This CDR3 is built from 14 residues. In DNA, the CDR3 is TGTGCCAGCAGCTTAGGGGGGCAGGGACAGCCCCAGCATTTT. This sequence encodes CASSLGGQGQPQHF.

The chain uses TRBV5-1 and TRBJ2-2, with a possible D match to TRBD1 (6 bases). V lost 4 bases, J lost 0 bases, and 10 bases lay in between. This CDR3 region has 15 residues. CDR1 is SGHRS, CDR2 YFSETQ, per germline. The CDR3 DNA is TGCGCCAGCAGCAGGGACACCGCGAACACCGGGGAGCTGTTTTTT. It yields the protein CASSRDTANTGELFF.

V and J are TRBV10-3 and TRBJ1-2; the match to TRBD1 covers 7 bases. CDR1 and CDR2 from the germline V gene are ENHRY and SYGVKD. The CDR3 runs to 15 residues. The J segment lost 1 base and the V segment lost 7 bases, leaving 9 bases of the junction unmatched. CDR3 region: CAITPDRSFNYGYTF. The CDR3 coding sequence is TGTGCCATCACTCCGGACAGGTCTTTTAACTATGGCTACACCTTC.